This TCR beta chain was observed in a study of blood T cell repertoires in COVID-19. Background on the study: The study drew acute and convalescent COVID-19 samples from the United States, Italy and Spain. Sources were T cells, B-cell-depleted T cells, or PBMCs; the material itself was cDNA or gDNA.

Germline values: CDR1 SNHLY, CDR2 FYNNEI. The CDR3 contains 13 residues. With 6 bases removed from V and 3 bases from J, the gap between germline ends came to 11 bases. Methods used by the authors: Reference gene primer amplification in the assay estimated nucleated cell counts. Assay used: immunoSEQ multiplex PCR; TCRdb lists only in-frame clones, some missing. The V and J calls and clone size are taken from that table; D and trimming were inferred from the DNA. The table shows under 200,000 clones, with around four fifths occurring only once. A few counts support this clone. This receptor was identified in a man in his 70s with active or convalescent COVID-19. Sequencing input: peripheral blood. V usage is TRBV2 and J usage is TRBJ1-1; perhaps TRBD1 as D (6 bases). CDR3 DNA sequence: TGTGCCAGCAGCCAGACAGGCCACACTGAAGCTTTCTTT. Translated: CASSQTGHTEAFF.